Reported below is one T cell receptor beta chain. Its specificity is not known. This entry comes from a study of CD8 T cell repertoires and HIV-1 epitope variants. The CDR3 contains 18 residues. The junction had 9 bases not matched to a gene; V was cut back by 4 bases and J by 1 base. CDR1 and CDR2 from the germline V gene are LNHNV and YYDKDF (reference sequence). Clones were sequenced by immunoSEQ multiplex PCR, and TCRdb holds only the in-frame ones, with some missing. The sample lists some 4,500 clones; less than 70% were seen once. The V gene is TRBV15, the J gene TRBJ2-7; 14 nucleotides agree with TRBD2. This receptor was taken from a male donor with HIV. The material sequenced was cultured CD8+ T cells derived from PBMCs. As DNA, the CDR3 is TGTGCCACCAGCAAAGGGACTAGCGGGAGTGTGGGATCCTACGAGCAGTACTTC. Protein: CATSKGTSGSVGSYEQYF.